Each of the 10 T cell receptor beta chains below was sequenced from the same sample in a study of shared T cell receptors in the human thymus (dated by TCRdb to 2020 to 2023). Library prep was done by the immunoSEQ multiplex PCR assay. The immuneACCESS repertoire file appears here via TCRdb, limited to in-frame rearrangements. These files lack a portion of the clones; in checked studies, under half of the deficit traces to unresolved V genes, and the cause of the others is not known. Present in this sample are 720,000 or so clones, approximately 83% of which were seen just once. The leading ten clones occupy roughly 0.01% of the sample. These data are also associated with another study on human thymus T cells.

Sequencing was performed on thymocytes. Receptors were obtained from a girl less than two years old with a congenital heart defect. Donor details come from another sample of the same person, matched by shared clones.

This clone was observed once. The rearrangement uses TRBV10-3 and TRBJ1-2; 9 nucleotides align to TRBD1. Trimming took 4 bases from V and 8 from J; bases not matched to a gene: 5. The CDR3 covers 13 residues. The germline gives CDR1 ENHRY, CDR2 SYGVKD. The CDR3 protein is CAISGDRVVGYTF. The CDR3 DNA is TGTGCCATCAGTGGGGACAGGGTCGTAGGCTACACCTTC.

The gene calls are TRBV7-6 and TRBJ2-1; tentative D call: TRBD2 (6 bases). The V end was cut by 4 bases, the J end by 1 base, with 14 bases between. The CDR3 spans 16 residues. Germline CDR1 is SGHVS and CDR2 is FNYEAQ. The CDR3 reads CASSSRAGRSYNEQFF. CDR3 nucleotide sequence: TGTGCCAGCAGCTCTAGGGCGGGGAGATCCTACAATGAGCAGTTCTTC.

J is TRBJ1-5 and V is TRBV2; 10 positions match TRBD1. V was pared by 6 bases and J by 7 bases, with 6 bases of the junction left unmatched. CDR3 size: 14 residues. Germline V lookup: CDR1 SNHLY, CDR2 FYNNEI. The chain's CDR3 is CASRGQGRGQPQHF. The CDR3 DNA is TGTGCCAGCAGGGGACAGGGGAGGGGGCAGCCCCAGCATTTT.

This clone was picked up a small number of times. V is TRBV18 and J is TRBJ2-5, with a possible D match to TRBD2 (8 bases). V was clipped by 5 bases and J by 0 bases, with 19 bases between them. The CDR3 loop spans 17 amino acids. Germline loops: CDR1 KGHSH, CDR2 LQKENI. CDR3 DNA: TGTGCCAGCTCAACCGGGGGGGACAGACAGTACCAAGAGACCCAGTACTTC. Protein product: CASSTGGDRQYQETQYF.

This chain uses TRBV5-1 with TRBJ2-5; D may be TRBD1 (6 bases). Germline V gives CDR1 SGHRS, CDR2 YFSETQ. Trimming stripped 7 bases from V and 5 bases from J, with 15 bases between. The CDR3 is made up of 13 amino acids. As DNA, the CDR3 is TGCGCCAGCTGGACAGAAGGTTTTGAGACCCAGTACTTC. Its protein is CASWTEGFETQYF.

CDR3 loop: CASSHGKTDRGQSYEQYF. The CDR3 nucleotides are TGCGCCAGCAGCCACGGGAAGACAGACAGGGGGCAATCGTACGAGCAGTACTTC. The chain carries TRBV4-1 and TRBJ2-7; 10 positions agree with TRBD1. This CDR3 contains 18 residues. Trimming removed 3 bases from V and 4 bases from J; junction bases left unmatched: 15. Germline CDR1 MGHRA, CDR2 YSYEKL.

The chain employs TRBV5-6 and TRBJ1-2, with D unclear. The V gene's germline CDR1 is SGHDT and CDR2 YYEEEE. The CDR3 covers 12 residues. V was trimmed by 4 bases and J by 6 bases, leaving 10 bases between them. The CDR3, as DNA: TGTGCCAGCAGCCCGTCCAGGCATGGCTACACCTTC. This gives the protein CASSPSRHGYTF. The variable domain in full, with the rest retrieved from reference TRBV5-6 and TRBJ1-2, is DAGVTQSPTHLIKTRGQQVTLRCSPKSGHDTVSWYQQALGQGPQFIFQYYEEEERQRGNFPDRFSGHQFPNYSSELNVNALLLGDSALYLCASSPSRHGYTFGSGTRLTVV.

The count of this clone is one. J is TRBJ1-2 and V is TRBV5-8; D is possibly TRBD1 (6 bases). The germline V and J ends were trimmed by 0 bases and 2 bases, with 26 bases remaining between them. The CDR3 runs 20 residues. Germline CDR1 reads SGHTS; CDR2 reads YDEGEE. CDR3 in amino acids: CASSLGLRGGGPPLNYGYTF. CDR3 DNA sequence: TGTGCCAGCAGCTTGGGGCTAAGGGGTGGGGGCCCGCCCCTGAACTATGGCTACACCTTC.

The chain couples TRBV18 to TRBJ1-1; 10 bases fit TRBD1. Trimming cost V 4 bases and J 6 bases; bases outside gene matches: 8. The V gene's germline CDR1 is KGHSH and CDR2 LQKENI. The CDR3 is 15 residues long. The CDR3 bases are TGTGCCAGCTCACAACCGGGACAGGGGCCACCTGAAGCTTTCTTT. Its translation: CASSQPGQGPPEAFF.

V is TRBV7-2 and J is TRBJ1-5; D unclear. The CDR3 length is 17 residues. CDR1 is SGHTA and CDR2 is FQGNSA in the germline V gene. V lost 1 base and J lost 3, with 16 bases in between. CDR3 region: CASSLEESGANNQPQHF. The DNA for the CDR3 is TGTGCCAGCAGCTTAGAGGAGTCGGGAGCCAACAATCAGCCCCAGCATTTT.